The next 28 T cell receptor beta chains were all read from a single sample in a study of cytotoxic CD8 clonotypes in ibrutinib-treated CLL. Here immunoSEQ multiplex PCR was the method, and the copy in TCRdb shows in-frame clones only, minus some. Of some 29,000 clones listed, almost 70% are singletons. Material: PBMCs, obtained after 24 months of ibrutinib treatment. The receptors were sampled from a human donor with chronic lymphocytic leukemia.

The rearrangement uses TRBV27 and TRBJ2-5, with 15 bases lining up with TRBD2. Losses at the gene ends were 5 bases for V and 5 bases for J; bases not matched to a gene: 9. Germline values: CDR1 MNHEY, CDR2 SMNVEV (reference sequence). This CDR3 is 17 amino acids long. The DNA of the CDR3 is TGTGCCAGCAGTCAAGGGACTAGCGGGGGGTATTGGGAGACCCAGTACTTC. Translated: CASSQGTSGGYWETQYF.

J is TRBJ2-1 and V is TRBV5-1; weak D call: TRBD1 (6 bases). Trimming removed 4 bases from V and 6 bases from J, with 14 bases in between. This CDR3 contains 14 residues. Germline values: CDR1 SGHRS, CDR2 YFSETQ. CDR3 coding DNA: TGCGCCAGCAGCCCGGGACATCGGGGCAATGAGCAGTTCTTC. Its translation is CASSPGHRGNEQFF.

This clone was seen only once. V usage is TRBV29-1 and J usage is TRBJ1-2, with 8 bases identical to TRBD1. V shed 7 bases, J shed 6 bases, and the junction held 7 bases outside the gene matches. The CDR3 spans 12 residues. Germline CDR1 is SQVTM and CDR2 is ANQGSEA. The CDR3 sequence: CSARTGSDGYTF. CDR3 sequence (DNA): TGCAGCGCACGGACAGGGTCAGATGGCTACACCTTC.

The V gene is TRBV18, the J gene TRBJ1-2; D is possibly TRBD1 (5 bases). The CDR3 runs to 15 residues. V was trimmed by 2 bases and J by 2 bases, leaving 12 bases between them. The V gene's germline CDR1 is KGHSH and CDR2 LQKENI. CDR3 in amino acids: CASSPDGDGNYGYTF. As DNA, the CDR3 is TGTGCCAGCTCACCAGACGGGGACGGAAACTATGGCTACACCTTC. Full variable domain (missing parts from reference TRBV18 and TRBJ1-2): NAGVMQNPRHLVRRRGQEARLRCSPMKGHSHVYWYRQLPEEGLKFMVYLQKENIIDESGMPKERFSAEFPKEGPSILRIQQVVRGDSAAYFCASSPDGDGNYGYTFGSGTRLTVV.

In this sample, this clone turned up many times. V and J are TRBV6-1 and TRBJ1-2, with 9 bases aligning to TRBD1. This CDR3 is 14 amino acids long. V lost 3 bases to trimming and J lost 7 bases; unmatched junction nucleotides: 6. Germline assignment: CDR1 MNHNS and CDR2 SASEGT. CDR3 nucleotide sequence: TGTGCCAGCAGTGAGGGACAGGGAATAAGTGGCTACACCTTC. Encoded protein: CASSEGQGISGYTF.

This clone was recorded only once. CDR3 DNA sequence: TGTGCCACCAGCGACCTCAGAAGGGAAAAACTGTTTTTT. Translation gives CATSDLRREKLFF. The chain has TRBV15 and TRBJ1-4; D is uncertain. V was trimmed by 5 bases and J by 8 bases, leaving 12 bases between them. This CDR3 contains 13 residues. CDR1 is LNHNV and CDR2 is YYDKDF in the germline V gene (reference sequence). The full variable domain, its missing parts supplied by reference TRBV15 and TRBJ1-4, is DAMVIQNPRYQVTQFGKPVTLSCSQTLNHNVMYWYQQKSSQAPKLLFHYYDKDFNNEADTPDNFQSRRPNTSFCFLDIRSPGLGDTAMYLCATSDLRREKLFFGSGTQLSVL.

V usage is TRBV7-9 and J usage is TRBJ1-1; D perhaps matches TRBD1 (5 bases). With 3 bases removed from V and 11 bases from J, the gap between germline ends came to 13 bases. Germline V gives CDR1 SEHNR, CDR2 FQNEAQ (reference sequence). The CDR3 has 12 amino acids. For the CDR3, the DNA is TGTGCCAGCAGCTTCTCGGGGCGAGCGGCTTTCTTT. This gives the protein CASSFSGRAAFF.

This chain joins TRBV7-6 and TRBJ2-5, with D unresolved. Trimming left V 2 bases short and J 1 base short, with 14 bases between. This CDR3 spans 16 amino acids. From germline, CDR1 is SGHVS and CDR2 FNYEAQ. This chain's CDR3 is CASSLNPGPSQETQYF. The CDR3 coding sequence is TGTGCCAGCAGCTTAAACCCGGGCCCAAGCCAAGAGACCCAGTACTTC. Drawing the rest from reference TRBV7-6 and TRBJ2-5, the complete variable domain is GAGVSQSPRYKVTKRGQDVALRCDPISGHVSLYWYRQALGQGPEFLTYFNYEAQQDKSGLPNDRFSAERPEGSISTLTIQRTEQRDSAMYRCASSLNPGPSQETQYFGPGTRLLVL.

A few counts support this clone. The rearrangement links TRBV2 to TRBJ2-1; D might be TRBD2 (7 bases). Germline CDR1 is SNHLY and CDR2 is FYNNEI. The V gene lost 2 bases and the J gene lost 3 bases, with 14 bases spanning the gap. This CDR3 is built from 16 residues. Written as DNA, the CDR3 is TGTGCCAGCAGTGAATTGGGCGGGGGCCTCTACAATGAGCAGTTCTTC. Amino acids: CASSELGGGLYNEQFF.

V usage is TRBV7-9 and J usage is TRBJ1-6; D unresolved. Germline CDR1 and CDR2: SEHNR and FQNEAQ (reference sequence). This CDR3 comprises 16 residues. V lost 1 base, J lost 8 bases, and 15 bases lay in between. CDR3 in DNA: TGTGCCAGCAGCTTAGGGTCCGGGAGGTTGGATTCACCCCTCCACTTT. Residues: CASSLGSGRLDSPLHF.

The rearrangement uses TRBV5-1 and TRBJ2-1; D might be TRBD2 (5 bases). The V gene's germline CDR1 is SGHRS and CDR2 YFSETQ. This CDR3 region has 15 residues. The V end was cut by 0 bases, the J end by 2 bases, with 9 bases between. The CDR3: CASSLDSATYNEQFF. CDR3 coding DNA: TGCGCCAGCAGCTTGGATAGCGCCACCTACAATGAGCAGTTCTTC.

In this sample, this clone turned up a few times. The gene calls are TRBV6-5 and TRBJ2-1; no firm D call. CDR1 and CDR2 from the germline V gene are MNHEY and SVGAGI. V gave up 6 bases and J gave up 1 base, with 13 bases separating them. This CDR3 spans 15 amino acids. The CDR3 region has the DNA TGTGCCAGCAGGCCCCGGGCCCCTTCCTACAATGAGCAGTTCTTC. Translated: CASRPRAPSYNEQFF.

This chain uses TRBV29-1 with TRBJ2-7, with D unresolved. Germline CDR1 is SQVTM and CDR2 is ANQGSEA. The CDR3 contains 9 residues. The CDR3 DNA is TGCAGTGCCCCGTCGGTGCCGTACTTC. Protein product: CSAPSVPYF.

The CDR3 loop is CASTAPRDTEAFF. CDR3 DNA sequence: TGTGCCAGTACCGCTCCGAGGGATACTGAAGCTTTCTTT. The chain combines TRBV19 with TRBJ1-1; D not resolved. Trimming removed 7 bases from V and 5 bases from J, with 14 bases in between. Germline CDR1 reads LNHDA; CDR2 reads SQIVND (reference sequence). This CDR3 comprises 13 residues.

This chain joins TRBV7-9 and TRBJ1-2; 9 bases fit TRBD1. The V gene end was trimmed by 5 bases and the J gene end by 3 bases; junction bases not matched to a gene: 13. Germline V gives CDR1 SEHNR, CDR2 FQNEAQ (reference sequence). There are 17 residues in the CDR3. The CDR3 DNA sequence: TGTGCCAGCAGCCCACTGCCCTTGGGACAGGGAGACTATGGCTACACCTTC. It codes for CASSPLPLGQGDYGYTF.

This chain uses TRBV6-5 with TRBJ1-1, with no clear D. The V end lost 0 bases, the J end lost 5 bases, and 10 bases lay between the germline ends. This CDR3 comprises 14 residues. In germline, CDR1 is MNHEY, CDR2 SVGAGI. CDR3 bases: TGTGCCAGCAGTTACTCTCCACTAGGGACTGAAGCTTTCTTT. It is translated as CASSYSPLGTEAFF.

The chain links TRBV7-8 to TRBJ1-4, with D tentatively TRBD1 (5 bases). CDR3 length: 15 residues. Trimming took off 0 bases at V and 10 bases at J, with 15 bases between the two ends. The germline V gene has CDR1 SGHVS and CDR2 FQNEAQ. CDR3 loop: CASSLAIGRGRKLFF. The CDR3, as DNA: TGTGCCAGCAGCTTAGCGATAGGGAGGGGAAGAAAACTGTTTTTT.

The chain recombines TRBV27 with TRBJ2-5; possible D gene TRBD1, 5 bases. This CDR3 has 13 amino acids. V gave up 4 bases and J gave up 1 base, with 7 bases separating them. The V gene's germline CDR1 is MNHEY and CDR2 SMNVEV (reference sequence). CDR3 bases: TGTGCCAGCAGTTACGACAGCCAAGAGACCCAGTACTTC. It specifies CASSYDSQETQYF.

This clone appeared once. This chain links TRBV15 with TRBJ1-1; D unclear. Trimming pared 4 bases from V and 1 base from J, leaving 13 bases between. The CDR3 runs 15 residues. The V gene's germline CDR1 is LNHNV and CDR2 YYDKDF (reference sequence). CDR3 residues: CATSNRKGPNTEAFF. The CDR3 bases are TGTGCCACCAGCAATCGGAAGGGCCCGAACACTGAAGCTTTCTTT.

The CDR3: CASSLRRGGQETQYF. CDR3 nucleotide sequence: TGTGCCAGCAGCTTGCGGCGGGGGGGCCAGGAGACCCAGTACTTC. The chain links TRBV5-4 to TRBJ2-5; 9 nucleotides line up with TRBD2. This CDR3 comprises 15 residues. Germline CDR1 is SGHNT and CDR2 is YYREEE (reference sequence). V was pared by 1 base and J by 5 bases, with 6 bases of the junction left unmatched.

The chain uses TRBV6-1 and TRBJ2-5; possibly TRBD2 for D (6 bases). V was cut by 6 bases and J by 3 bases, with 8 bases left in between. The CDR3 contains 12 residues. CDR1 and CDR2 (germline): MNHNS, SASEGT. CDR3 region: CASRWGEETQYF. CDR3 DNA sequence: TGTGCCAGCAGGTGGGGGGAAGAGACCCAGTACTTC.

The CDR3 reads CSVGERVNEKLFF. As DNA, the CDR3 is TGCAGCGTTGGCGAACGAGTTAATGAAAAACTGTTTTTT. The chain recombines TRBV29-1 with TRBJ1-4, with unresolved D. The germline CDR1 and CDR2 sequences are SQVTM and ANQGSEA. The CDR3 is 13 residues long. V was shortened by 4 bases and J by 4 bases, with 10 bases between the two germline ends.

This clone has more than one count but fewer than ten. The chain carries TRBV2 and TRBJ2-7; D is perhaps TRBD2 (6 bases). The CDR3 consists of 14 residues. V was shortened by 7 bases and J by 3 bases, with 16 bases between the two germline ends. CDR1 is SNHLY and CDR2 is FYNNEI in the germline V gene. CDR3 sequence: CASTELGLSYEQYF. The CDR3 DNA reads TGTGCCAGCACCGAATTGGGACTGAGCTACGAGCAGTACTTC.

The chain links TRBV19 to TRBJ1-6; D might be TRBD1 (5 bases). The CDR3 is 16 amino acids. The V gene's germline CDR1 is LNHDA and CDR2 SQIVND (reference sequence). Trimming stripped 4 bases from V and 5 bases from J, with 15 bases between. The CDR3 here is CASSTGPGANNSPLHF. DNA of the CDR3: TGTGCCAGTAGTACGGGACCCGGCGCAAATAATTCACCCCTCCACTTT.

This clone showed up just a few times. This chain joins TRBV6-4 and TRBJ2-1; TRBD2 might be the D (6 bases). The V end was cut by 4 bases, the J end by 6 bases, with 13 bases between. Germline CDR1 is MRHNA and CDR2 is SNTAGT. CDR3 length equals 14 residues. The CDR3 region is CASSVAVTSNEQFF. The CDR3 region has the DNA TGTGCCAGCAGTGTCGCGGTGACTAGCAATGAGCAGTTCTTC.

On this clone: Compared with germline, one end of the junction differs, possibly owing to a read error. The CDR3 region has the DNA TGTGCTAGCAGCTTAGGGAGGCGTCAAGAGACCCAGTACTTC. As protein: CASSLGRRQETQYF. The rearrangement links TRBV7-7 to TRBJ2-5; TRBD2 is a possible D gene (6 bases). This CDR3 is built from 14 residues. Germline-derived CDR1 and CDR2 are SSHAT and FNYEAQ (reference sequence). The full variable domain, its missing parts supplied by reference TRBV7-7 and TRBJ2-5, is GAGVSQSPRYKVTKRGQDVTLRCDPISSHATLYWYQQALGQGPEFLTYFNYEAQPDKSGLPSDRFSAERPEGSISTLTIQRTEQRDSAMYRCASSLGRRQETQYFGPGTRLLVL.

The CDR3 reads CAWQGKAKNIQYF. CDR3 DNA sequence: TGTGCCTGGCAGGGGAAGGCCAAAAACATTCAGTACTTC. The chain links TRBV30 to TRBJ2-4; the D gene is possibly TRBD1 (6 bases). V was pared by 5 bases and J by 1 base, with 9 bases between. The CDR3 is 13 amino acids. Germline values: CDR1 GTSNPN, CDR2 SVGIG (reference sequence).

The CDR3 region has the DNA TGTGCCTGGAGTGTACGAGGGGTGGAAAAACTGTTTTTT. Amino acids: CAWSVRGVEKLFF. This chain uses TRBV30 with TRBJ1-4; D possibly corresponds to TRBD1 (5 bases). Germline CDR1 and CDR2: GTSNPN and SVGIG (reference sequence). This CDR3 has 13 residues. The germline V and J ends were trimmed by 0 bases and 8 bases, with 10 bases remaining between them.